The entry below describes one T cell receptor (beta chain). What it binds is unknown. Clones were sequenced by immunoSEQ multiplex PCR, and TCRdb holds only the in-frame ones, with some missing. The table records 57,000 or so clones, over 70% of them present only once. The data stem from a study of pediatric ulcerative colitis. This CDR3 has 13 residues. From germline, CDR1 is SGHTA and CDR2 FQGTGA. V lost 1 base to trimming and J lost 3 bases, with 7 bases between them. General observations from the study: Compared with controls, ulcerative colitis showed greater blood-rectum clone sharing. No controls had the two rectal clonotypes shared by ulcerative colitis patients. In rectum, acute severe colitis had expanded clones and less diversity. A couple of patients had blood samples with substantially reduced template counts.

The chain is built from TRBV7-3 and TRBJ2-7; D is uncertain. Sample: blood. The TCR originated in a boy aged 5-17 years who was a control in a study of pediatric ulcerative colitis. CDR3 nucleotide sequence: TGTGCCAGCAGCTTAAATAGTGGCTACGAGCAGTACTTC. It encodes CASSLNSGYEQYF. The variable domain in full, with the rest retrieved from reference TRBV7-3 and TRBJ2-7, is GAGVSQTPSNKVTEKGKYVELRCDPISGHTALYWYRQSLGQGPEFLIYFQGTGAADDSGLPNDRFFAVRPEGSVSTLKIQRTERGDSAVYLCASSLNSGYEQYFGPGTRLTVT.